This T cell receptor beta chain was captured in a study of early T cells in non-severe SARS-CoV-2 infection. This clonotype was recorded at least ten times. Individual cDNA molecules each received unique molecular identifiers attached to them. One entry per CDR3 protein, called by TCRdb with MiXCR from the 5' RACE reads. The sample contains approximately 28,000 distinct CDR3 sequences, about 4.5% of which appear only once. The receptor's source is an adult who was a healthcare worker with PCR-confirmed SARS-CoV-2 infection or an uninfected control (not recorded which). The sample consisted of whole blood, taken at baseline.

CDR3 DNA sequence: TGTGCCAGCAGCCGCCGACTAGCGGCTAGCACAGATACGCAGTATTTT. Translated, it gives CASSRRLAASTDTQYF. This chain links TRBV9 with TRBJ2-3; 9 nucleotides line up with TRBD2. Germline V gene data show CDR1 as SGDLS and CDR2 as YYNGEE. Trimming at V came to 4 bases and at J to 0 bases, leaving 6 bases not matched to a gene. The CDR3 contains 16 residues.